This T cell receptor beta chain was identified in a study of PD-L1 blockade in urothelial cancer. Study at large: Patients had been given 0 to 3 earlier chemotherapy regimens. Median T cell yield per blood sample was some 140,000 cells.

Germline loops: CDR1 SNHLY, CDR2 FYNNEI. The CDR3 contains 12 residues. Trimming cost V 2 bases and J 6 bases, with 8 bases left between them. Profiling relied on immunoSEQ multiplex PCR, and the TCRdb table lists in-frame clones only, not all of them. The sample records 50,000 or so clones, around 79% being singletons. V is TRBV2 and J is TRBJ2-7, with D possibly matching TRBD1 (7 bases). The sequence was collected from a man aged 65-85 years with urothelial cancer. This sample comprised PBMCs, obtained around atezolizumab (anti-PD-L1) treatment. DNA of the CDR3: TGTGCCAGCAGTGAACAGGGGGGCGAGCAGTACTTC. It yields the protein CASSEQGGEQYF.